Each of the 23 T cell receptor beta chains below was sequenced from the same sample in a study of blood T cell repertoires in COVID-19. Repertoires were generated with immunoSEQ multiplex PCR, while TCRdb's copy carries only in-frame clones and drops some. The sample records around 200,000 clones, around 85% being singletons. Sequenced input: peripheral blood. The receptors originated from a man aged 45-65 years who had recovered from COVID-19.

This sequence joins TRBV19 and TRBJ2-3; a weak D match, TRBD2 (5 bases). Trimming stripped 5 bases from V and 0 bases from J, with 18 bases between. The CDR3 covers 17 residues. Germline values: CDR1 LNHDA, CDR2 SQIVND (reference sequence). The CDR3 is CASSPRFSAASTDTQYF. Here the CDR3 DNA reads TGTGCCAGTAGTCCCCGATTTAGCGCCGCTAGCACAGATACGCAGTATTTT.

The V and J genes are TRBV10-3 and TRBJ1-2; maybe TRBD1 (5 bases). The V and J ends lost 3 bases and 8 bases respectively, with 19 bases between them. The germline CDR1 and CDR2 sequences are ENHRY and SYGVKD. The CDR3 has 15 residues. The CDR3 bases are TGTGCCATCAGTGAACTATTGGCGGGGGTTCTCGGCTACACCTTC. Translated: CAISELLAGVLGYTF.

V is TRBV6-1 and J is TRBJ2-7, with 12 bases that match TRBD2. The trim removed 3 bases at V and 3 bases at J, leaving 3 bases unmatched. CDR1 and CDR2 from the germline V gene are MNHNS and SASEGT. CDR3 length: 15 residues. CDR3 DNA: TGTGCCAGCAGTGAGGGACTAGCGGGCTACTACGAGCAGTACTTC. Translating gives CASSEGLAGYYEQYF.

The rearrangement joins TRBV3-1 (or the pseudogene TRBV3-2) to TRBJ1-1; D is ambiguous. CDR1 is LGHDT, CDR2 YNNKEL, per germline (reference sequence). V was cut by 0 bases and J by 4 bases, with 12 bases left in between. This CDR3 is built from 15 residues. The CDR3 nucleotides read TGTGCCAGCAGCCAAGATCTCTCCGGGTTCACTGAAGCTTTCTTT. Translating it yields CASSQDLSGFTEAFF.

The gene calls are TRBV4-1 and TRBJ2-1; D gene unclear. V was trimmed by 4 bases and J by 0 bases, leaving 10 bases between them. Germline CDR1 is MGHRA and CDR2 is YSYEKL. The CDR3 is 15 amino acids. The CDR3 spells CASSPTRNSYNEQFF. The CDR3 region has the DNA TGCGCCAGCAGCCCGACACGCAACTCCTACAATGAGCAGTTCTTC.

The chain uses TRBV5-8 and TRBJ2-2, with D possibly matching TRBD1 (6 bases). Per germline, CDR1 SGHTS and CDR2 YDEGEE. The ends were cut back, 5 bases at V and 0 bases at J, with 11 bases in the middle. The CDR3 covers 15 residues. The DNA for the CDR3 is TGTGCCAGCAGTTATGGACAGCCGAACACCGGGGAGCTGTTTTTT. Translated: CASSYGQPNTGELFF.

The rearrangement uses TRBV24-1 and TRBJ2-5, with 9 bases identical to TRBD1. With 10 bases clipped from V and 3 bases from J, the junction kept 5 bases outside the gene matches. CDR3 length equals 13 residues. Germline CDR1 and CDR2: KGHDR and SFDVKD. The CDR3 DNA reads TGTGCCACTCGGACAGGGGTCGAAGAGACCCAGTACTTC. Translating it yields CATRTGVEETQYF.

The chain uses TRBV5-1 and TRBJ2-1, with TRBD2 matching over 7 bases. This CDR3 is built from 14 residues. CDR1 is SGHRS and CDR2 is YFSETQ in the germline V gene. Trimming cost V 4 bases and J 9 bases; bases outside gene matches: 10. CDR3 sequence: CASSQGLVQSEQFF. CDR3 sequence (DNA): TGCGCCAGCAGCCAAGGACTAGTGCAAAGTGAGCAGTTCTTC.

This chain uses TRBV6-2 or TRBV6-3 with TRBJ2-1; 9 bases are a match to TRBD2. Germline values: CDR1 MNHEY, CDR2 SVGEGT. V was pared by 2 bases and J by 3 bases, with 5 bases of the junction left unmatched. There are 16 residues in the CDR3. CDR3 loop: CASSYAREGLYNEQFF. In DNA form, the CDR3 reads TGTGCCAGCAGTTACGCGCGGGAGGGACTCTACAATGAGCAGTTCTTC.

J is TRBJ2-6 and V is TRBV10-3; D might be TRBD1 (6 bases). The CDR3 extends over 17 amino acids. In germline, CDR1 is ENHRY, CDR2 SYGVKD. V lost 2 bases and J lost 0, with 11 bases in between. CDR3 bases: TGTGCCATCAGTGAGCAGGGGCCGAGCTCTGGGGCCAACGTCCTGACTTTC. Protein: CAISEQGPSSGANVLTF.

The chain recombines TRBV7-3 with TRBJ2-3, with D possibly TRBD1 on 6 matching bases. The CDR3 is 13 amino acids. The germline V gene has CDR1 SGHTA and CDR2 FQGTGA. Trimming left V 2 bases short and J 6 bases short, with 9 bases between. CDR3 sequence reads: CASSLQGRDTQYF. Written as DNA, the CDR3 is TGTGCCAGCAGCTTACAGGGGCGGGATACGCAGTATTTT.

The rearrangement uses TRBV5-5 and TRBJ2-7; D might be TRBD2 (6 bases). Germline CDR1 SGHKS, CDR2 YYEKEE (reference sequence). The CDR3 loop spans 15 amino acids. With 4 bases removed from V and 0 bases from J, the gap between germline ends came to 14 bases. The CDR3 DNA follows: TGTGCCAGCAGCAGCGGGCCTTCGAGCTCCTACGAGCAGTACTTC. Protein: CASSSGPSSSYEQYF.

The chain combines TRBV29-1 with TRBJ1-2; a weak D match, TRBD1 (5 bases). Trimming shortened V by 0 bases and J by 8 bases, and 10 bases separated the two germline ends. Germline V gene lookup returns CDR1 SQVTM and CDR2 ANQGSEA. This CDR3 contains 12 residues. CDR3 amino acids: CSVEEQGRGYTF. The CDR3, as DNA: TGCAGCGTTGAAGAGCAGGGCCGAGGCTACACCTTC.

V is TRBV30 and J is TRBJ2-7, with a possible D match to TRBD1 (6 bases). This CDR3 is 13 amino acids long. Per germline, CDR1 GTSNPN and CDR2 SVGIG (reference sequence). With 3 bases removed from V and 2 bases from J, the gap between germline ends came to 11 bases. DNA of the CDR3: TGTGCCTGGAGGGGAACAGGGACCTACGAGCAGTACTTC. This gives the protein CAWRGTGTYEQYF.

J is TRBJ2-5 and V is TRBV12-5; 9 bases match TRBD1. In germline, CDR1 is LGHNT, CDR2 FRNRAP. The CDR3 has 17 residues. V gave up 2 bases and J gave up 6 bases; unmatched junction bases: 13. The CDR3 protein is CASGLPKTGGPRKTQYF. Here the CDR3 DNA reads TGTGCTAGTGGTTTGCCAAAAACAGGGGGCCCTCGGAAGACCCAGTACTTC. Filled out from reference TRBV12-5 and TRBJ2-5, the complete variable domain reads DARVTQTPRHKVTEMGQEVTMRCQPILGHNTVFWYRQTMMQGLELLAYFRNRAPLDDSGMPKDRFSAEMPDATLATLKIQPSEPRDSAVYFCASGLPKTGGPRKTQYFGPGTRLLVL.

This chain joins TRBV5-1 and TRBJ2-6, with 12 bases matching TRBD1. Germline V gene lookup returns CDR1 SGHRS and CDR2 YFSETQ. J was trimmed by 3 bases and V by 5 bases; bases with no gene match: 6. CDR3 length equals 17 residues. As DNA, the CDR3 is TGCGCCAGCAGGGTAGGGACAGGGGGCGTTGGGGCCAACGTCCTGACTTTC. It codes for CASRVGTGGVGANVLTF.

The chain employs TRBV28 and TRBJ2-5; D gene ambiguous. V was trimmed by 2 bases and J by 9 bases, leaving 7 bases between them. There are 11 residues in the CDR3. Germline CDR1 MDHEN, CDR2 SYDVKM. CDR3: CASSLSRAQYF. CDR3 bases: TGTGCCAGCAGTTTAAGCCGGGCCCAGTACTTC.

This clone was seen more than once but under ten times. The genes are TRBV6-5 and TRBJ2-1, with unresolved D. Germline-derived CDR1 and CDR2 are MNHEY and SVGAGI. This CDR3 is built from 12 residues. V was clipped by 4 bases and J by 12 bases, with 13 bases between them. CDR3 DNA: TGTGCCAGCAGTTTAGAGGCCTACGGGCAGTTCTTC. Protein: CASSLEAYGQFF.

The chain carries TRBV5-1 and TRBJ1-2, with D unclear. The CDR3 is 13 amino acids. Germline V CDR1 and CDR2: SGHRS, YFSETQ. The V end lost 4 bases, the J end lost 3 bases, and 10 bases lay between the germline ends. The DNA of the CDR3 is TGCGCCAGCAGCCTCGAGGGAGACTATGGCTACACCTTC. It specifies CASSLEGDYGYTF.

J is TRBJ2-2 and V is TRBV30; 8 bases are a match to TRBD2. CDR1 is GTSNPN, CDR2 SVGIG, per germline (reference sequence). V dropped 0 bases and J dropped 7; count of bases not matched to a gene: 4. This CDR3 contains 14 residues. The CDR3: CAWSVAGVGGELFF. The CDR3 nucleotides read TGTGCCTGGAGTGTAGCGGGAGTGGGCGGGGAGCTGTTTTTT.

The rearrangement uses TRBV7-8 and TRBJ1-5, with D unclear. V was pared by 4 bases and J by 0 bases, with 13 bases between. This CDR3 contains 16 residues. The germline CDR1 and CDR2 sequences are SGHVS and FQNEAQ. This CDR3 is CASSSRTGNSNQPQHF. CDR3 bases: TGTGCCAGCAGCTCGAGAACCGGGAATAGCAATCAGCCCCAGCATTTT. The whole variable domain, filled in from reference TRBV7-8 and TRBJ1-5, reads GAGVSQSPRYKVAKRGQDVALRCDPISGHVSLFWYQQALGQGPEFLTYFQNEAQLDKSGLPSDRFFAERPEGSVSTLKIQRTQQEDSAVYLCASSSRTGNSNQPQHFGDGTRLSIL.

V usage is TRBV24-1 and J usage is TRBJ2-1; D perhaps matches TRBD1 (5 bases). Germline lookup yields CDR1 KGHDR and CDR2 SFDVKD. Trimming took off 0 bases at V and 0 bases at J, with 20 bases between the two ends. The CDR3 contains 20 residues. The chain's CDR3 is CATSDLSPRGSELSYNEQFF. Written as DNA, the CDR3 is TGTGCCACCAGTGATTTGAGCCCTAGGGGCAGCGAACTCTCCTACAATGAGCAGTTCTTC.

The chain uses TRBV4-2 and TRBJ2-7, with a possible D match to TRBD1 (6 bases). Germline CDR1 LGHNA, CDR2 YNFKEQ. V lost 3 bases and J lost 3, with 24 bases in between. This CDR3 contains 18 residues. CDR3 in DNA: TGTGCCAGCAGCCAGGTGGGTTTGACAGGAGCGACAGTCTACGAGCAGTACTTC. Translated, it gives CASSQVGLTGATVYEQYF.